This passage covers 24 T cell receptor beta chains from one sample sequenced in a study of T-cell memory formation after mild COVID-19 (TCRdb year 2021). Libraries were prepared through 5' RACE. The data were produced on an Illumina NovaSeq 6000. TCRdb itself trimmed the public reads at Q25 with fastp, ran MiXCR and retained productive beta chains. Identical CDR3 proteins give one entry, which carries the most common genes and DNA. This sample holds approximately 340,000 distinct CDR3 sequences; 10% to 15% were observed only once. Clones ranked in the top ten supply 20% to 25% of the sample. The sequencing sample was made of PBMCs or a T cell subset sorted from them (not recorded which). The origin of the receptors is a man aged 18 to 30 who had mild COVID-19 (a few samples of this study predate the infection). The sample titles of this study are shuffled in the database, so cell type and time point are left out; the donor was told from shared clones.

This clonotype showed up just a few times. The genes are TRBV6-6 and TRBJ2-7, with 8 bases that match TRBD1. Germline-derived CDR1 and CDR2 are MNHNY and SVGAGI (reference sequence). The CDR3 has 14 residues. Germline trimming cut 2 bases from V and 4 bases from J; bases unmatched to any gene: 4. The DNA for the CDR3 is TGTGCCAGCAGTTACCCGGGACAGGAATACGAGCAGTACGTC. Translation: CASSYPGQEYEQYV.

A word on this clonotype: One junction end disagrees with the germline gene, perhaps due to a read error. The V and J genes are TRBV12-3 or TRBV12-4 and TRBJ2-1; TRBD2 is a possible D gene (6 bases). This CDR3 is 12 amino acids long. CDR3 region: CASSPSMTRMGF. DNA of the CDR3: TGTGCCAGCAGCCCCAGTATGACTAGAATGGGTTTC.

Only one count was recorded for this clonotype. The J gene is TRBJ1-4, the V gene TRBV6-5, with 11 bases aligning to TRBD1. Germline assignment: CDR1 MNHEY and CDR2 SVGAGI. Trimming took 6 bases from V and 5 from J; bases not matched to a gene: 8. The CDR3 covers 16 residues. CDR3 sequence (DNA): TGTGCCAGCAGCAGTCCCCGGGACAGGGGGAATGAAAAACTGTTTTTT. It translates to CASSSPRDRGNEKLFF.

This clonotype was picked up a small number of times. The rearrangement joins TRBV7-2 to TRBJ2-7, with a possible D match to TRBD1 (6 bases). V was pared by 5 bases and J by 3 bases, with 17 bases between. Germline CDR1 SGHTA, CDR2 FQGNSA. There are 15 residues in the CDR3. The CDR3 coding sequence is TGTGCCAGCAGCACAAGCGGACAGCCAGGCTACGAGCAGTACTTC. It specifies CASSTSGQPGYEQYF.

This rearrangement joins TRBV9 to TRBJ2-1; 8 bases line up with TRBD2. Germline CDR1 SGDLS, CDR2 YYNGEE. The junction had 7 bases not matched to a gene; V was cut back by 4 bases and J by 7 bases. The CDR3 contains 14 residues. The CDR3 nucleotides are TGTGCCAGCAGCCCTCAGACTAGCGAGAATGAGCAGTTCTTC. It encodes CASSPQTSENEQFF.

This clonotype was recorded a few times. The CDR3 sequence: CASSSPDRLNQPQHF. The CDR3, as DNA: TGTGCCAGCAGTTCGCCCGACAGGCTTAATCAGCCCCAGCATTTT. The gene calls are TRBV28 and TRBJ1-5; tentatively, D is TRBD1 (6 bases). Germline V gene lookup returns CDR1 MDHEN and CDR2 SYDVKM. The CDR3 has 15 residues. V lost 4 bases and J lost 4, with 14 bases in between.

This clonotype has more than one count but fewer than ten. This sequence joins TRBV5-1 and TRBJ2-1; a weak D match, TRBD2 (6 bases). The CDR3 runs 14 residues. V was cut by 1 base and J by 10 bases, with 15 bases left in between. Germline CDR1 is SGHRS and CDR2 is YFSETQ. CDR3 coding DNA: TGCGCCAGCAGCTTGCCTCCCGGGACTGGCGAGCAGTTCTTC. It translates to CASSLPPGTGEQFF.

CDR3 residues: CSARDGRGRETQYF. For the CDR3, the DNA is TGCAGTGCTAGAGATGGCAGGGGTAGAGAGACCCAGTACTTC. The chain is built from TRBV20-1 and TRBJ2-5; D might be TRBD1 (6 bases). The germline V gene has CDR1 DFQATT and CDR2 SNEGSKA (reference sequence). Deletions cut 0 bases from V and 4 bases from J, with 12 bases between. This CDR3 region has 14 residues.

This clonotype was seen a few times. V gene TRBV6-5 combines with J gene TRBJ2-5; possible D gene TRBD1, 6 bases. The germline V and J ends were trimmed by 5 bases and 5 bases, with 15 bases remaining between them. The CDR3 has 14 amino acids. CDR1 and CDR2 from the germline V gene are MNHEY and SVGAGI. The CDR3 bases are TGTGCCAGCAGTGACCAGGGGTATGGGGAGACCCAGTACTTC. Protein sequence: CASSDQGYGETQYF.

This clonotype was recorded at least ten times. This chain links TRBV15 with TRBJ1-1, with D possibly TRBD1 on 5 matching bases. Germline lookup yields CDR1 LNHNV and CDR2 YYDKDF (reference sequence). Trimming removed 5 bases at V and 11 bases at J, with 18 bases between. The CDR3 totals 13 residues. The CDR3: CATSSGPLSDAFF. Here the CDR3 DNA reads TGTGCCACCAGCTCAGGGCCCCTGTCGGATGCTTTCTTT.

This clonotype came up many times. The J gene is TRBJ2-5, the V gene TRBV5-1; maybe TRBD2 (6 bases). CDR1 is SGHRS and CDR2 is YFSETQ in the germline V gene. V was trimmed by 4 bases and J by 5 bases, leaving 15 bases between them. CDR3 length: 14 residues. CDR3 protein: CASSPGGSEETQYF. The CDR3 DNA follows: TGCGCCAGCAGCCCCGGGGGTTCCGAGGAGACCCAGTACTTC. Supplemented by reference TRBV5-1 and TRBJ2-5, the full variable domain reads KAGVTQTPRYLIKTRGQQVTLSCSPISGHRSVSWYQQTPGQGLQFLFEYFSETQRNKGNFPGRFSGRQFSNSRSEMNVSTLELGDSALYLCASSPGGSEETQYFGPGTRLLVL.

This clonotype occurred a few times. The DNA of the CDR3 is TGTGCCACCAGTGATTCCCCAGAAGATACGCAGTATTTT. Encoded protein: CATSDSPEDTQYF. The chain has TRBV24-1 and TRBJ2-3; D ambiguous. Germline CDR1 is KGHDR and CDR2 is SFDVKD. V was cut by 2 bases and J by 5 bases, with 7 bases left in between. CDR3 length: 13 amino acids.

This rearrangement joins TRBV6-2 or TRBV6-3 to TRBJ2-7; D is ambiguous. V shed 6 bases and J shed 0 bases, with 12 bases lying between them. Germline V CDR1 and CDR2: MNHEY, SVGEGT. This CDR3 comprises 14 residues. DNA of the CDR3: TGTGCCAGCAGCATCGACGGATTCTCCTACGAGCAGTACTTC. Translating it yields CASSIDGFSYEQYF.

This clonotype was counted between two and nine times. The limits of the CDR3 on the DNA are not certain, so only TCRdb's listed CDR3 is given. This CDR3 is CASSLYQQFF. This chain links TRBV7-2 with TRBJ2-1. The germline V gene encodes CDR1 SGHTA and CDR2 FQGNSA. The CDR3 spans 10 amino acids, including both terminal residues.

The V gene is TRBV12-3 or TRBV12-4, the J gene TRBJ2-7; 11 bases are shared with TRBD2. V lost 3 bases to trimming and J lost 7 bases; unmatched junction nucleotides: 11. The CDR3 is 16 residues long. The CDR3 sequence: CASSFTSGGPASEQYF. DNA of the CDR3: TGTGCCAGCAGTTTTACTAGCGGGGGCCCTGCATCTGAGCAGTACTTC.

This clonotype appeared many times. This rearrangement joins TRBV3-1 to TRBJ2-3, with D uncertain. CDR3 length: 14 residues. Trimming pared 3 bases from V and 1 base from J, leaving 8 bases between. In germline, CDR1 is LGHDT, CDR2 YNNKEL (reference sequence). The CDR3 region has the DNA TGTGCCAGCAGCCAGGTTGCGGGCACAGATACGCAGTATTTT. Its protein product is CASSQVAGTDTQYF.

This clonotype was detected many times. J is TRBJ2-5 and V is TRBV4-1, with D maybe TRBD2 (7 bases). The CDR3 covers 13 residues. CDR1 is MGHRA, CDR2 YSYEKL, per germline. Trimming shortened V by 4 bases and J by 5 bases, and 11 bases separated the two germline ends. CDR3 residues: CASSRGGAETQYF. The CDR3 DNA reads as TGCGCCAGCAGCCGAGGGGGGGCGGAGACCCAGTACTTC.

The chain couples TRBV6-2 or TRBV6-3 to TRBJ2-3; 8 bases align to TRBD2. V was clipped by 6 bases and J by 5 bases; unmatched bases: 13. Germline-derived CDR1 and CDR2 are MNHEY and SVGEGT. The CDR3 sequence is 16 residues long. CDR3 coding DNA: TGTGCCAGCAGAGGCGTACTAGCGGTTTTAGGAGATACGCAGTATTTT. This sequence encodes CASRGVLAVLGDTQYF.

This rearrangement joins TRBV5-6 to TRBJ2-5; D not resolved. CDR3 length: 15 residues. Germline assignment: CDR1 SGHDT and CDR2 YYEEEE. V shed 4 bases and J shed 1 base, with 14 bases lying between them. The CDR3 here is CASSTLGQFQETQYF. CDR3 coding DNA: TGTGCCAGCAGCACCCTCGGGCAGTTCCAAGAGACCCAGTACTTC.

This clonotype was seen ten or more times. CDR3 nucleotide sequence: TGTGCCAGCAGGCCCGGACAGGGGGCCTACTACGAGCAGTACGTC. Protein: CASRPGQGAYYEQYV. V is TRBV6-6 and J is TRBJ2-7; 11 nucleotides match TRBD1. This CDR3 contains 15 residues. Per the germline V gene, CDR1 is MNHNY and CDR2 is SVGAGI (reference sequence). V was clipped by 6 bases and J by 3 bases; unmatched bases: 7.

The chain couples TRBV20-1 to TRBJ2-5; D tentatively fits TRBD1 or TRBD2 (7 bases each). V was pared by 1 base and J by 4 bases, with 16 bases between. Per germline, CDR1 DFQATT and CDR2 SNEGSKA (reference sequence). The CDR3 has 15 residues. CDR3 loop: CSARAPGGGIETQYF. In DNA, the CDR3 is TGCAGTGCTAGAGCCCCAGGGGGGGGGATAGAGACCCAGTACTTC.

This clonotype was observed a single time. V gene TRBV12-3 or TRBV12-4 combines with J gene TRBJ2-3, with D tentatively TRBD1 (7 bases). This CDR3 is built from 14 residues. Trimming cost V 6 bases and J 7 bases, with 17 bases left between them. CDR3 loop: CASSIGRGAYTQYF. The CDR3, as DNA: TGTGCCAGCAGCATTGGCAGGGGGGCCTATACGCAGTATTTT.

In this sample, this clonotype turned up a few times. The chain uses TRBV15 and TRBJ2-3; D not certain. The length of the CDR3 is 13 residues. V lost 1 base, J lost 4 bases, and 6 bases lay in between. From germline, CDR1 is LNHNV and CDR2 YYDKDF (reference sequence). The CDR3 nucleotides read TGTGCCACCAGCAGAGGGTTGTCAGATACGCAGTATTTT. Translated, it gives CATSRGLSDTQYF.

CDR3 sequence (DNA): TGTGCCAGCTCACCACCAATAACTAGCTATCGCTACGAGCAGTACTTC. Translating gives CASSPPITSYRYEQYF. This rearrangement joins TRBV18 to TRBJ2-7; tentative D call: TRBD2 (6 bases). CDR1 is KGHSH, CDR2 LQKENI, per germline. Trimming pared 0 bases from V and 3 bases from J, leaving 15 bases between. This CDR3 comprises 16 residues.